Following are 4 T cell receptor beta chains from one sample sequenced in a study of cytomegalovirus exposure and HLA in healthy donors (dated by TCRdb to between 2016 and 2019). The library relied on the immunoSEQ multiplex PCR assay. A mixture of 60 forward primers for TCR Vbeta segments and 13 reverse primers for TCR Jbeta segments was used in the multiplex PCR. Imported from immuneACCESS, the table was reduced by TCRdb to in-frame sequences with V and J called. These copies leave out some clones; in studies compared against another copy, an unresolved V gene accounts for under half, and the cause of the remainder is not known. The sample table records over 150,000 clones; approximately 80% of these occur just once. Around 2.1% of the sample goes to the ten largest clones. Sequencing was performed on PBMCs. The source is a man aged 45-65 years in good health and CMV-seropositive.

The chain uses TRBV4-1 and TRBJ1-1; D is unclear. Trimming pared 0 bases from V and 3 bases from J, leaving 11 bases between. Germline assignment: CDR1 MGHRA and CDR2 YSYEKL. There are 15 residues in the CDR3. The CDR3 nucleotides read TGCGCCAGCAGCCAAGACTCGGGTGATCACACTGAAGCTTTCTTT. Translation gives CASSQDSGDHTEAFF.

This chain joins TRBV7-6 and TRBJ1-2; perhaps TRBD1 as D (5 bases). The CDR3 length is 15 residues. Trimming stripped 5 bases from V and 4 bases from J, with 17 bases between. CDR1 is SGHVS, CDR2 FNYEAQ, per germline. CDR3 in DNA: TGTGCCAGCAGCCCCCGCCGGGGGGAGGGCTATGGCTACACCTTC. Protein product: CASSPRRGEGYGYTF.

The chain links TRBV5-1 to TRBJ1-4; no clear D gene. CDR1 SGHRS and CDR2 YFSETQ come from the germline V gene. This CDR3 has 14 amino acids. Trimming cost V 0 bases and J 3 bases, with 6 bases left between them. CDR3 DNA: TGCGCCAGCAGCTTGGACAGCCCTAATGAAAAACTGTTTTTT. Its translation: CASSLDSPNEKLFF.

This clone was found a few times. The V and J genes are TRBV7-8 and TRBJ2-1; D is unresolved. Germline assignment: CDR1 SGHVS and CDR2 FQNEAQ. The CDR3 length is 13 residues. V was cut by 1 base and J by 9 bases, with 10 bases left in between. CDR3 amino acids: CASSLVGRSEQFF. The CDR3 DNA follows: TGTGCCAGCAGCTTAGTGGGCAGGTCTGAGCAGTTCTTC.